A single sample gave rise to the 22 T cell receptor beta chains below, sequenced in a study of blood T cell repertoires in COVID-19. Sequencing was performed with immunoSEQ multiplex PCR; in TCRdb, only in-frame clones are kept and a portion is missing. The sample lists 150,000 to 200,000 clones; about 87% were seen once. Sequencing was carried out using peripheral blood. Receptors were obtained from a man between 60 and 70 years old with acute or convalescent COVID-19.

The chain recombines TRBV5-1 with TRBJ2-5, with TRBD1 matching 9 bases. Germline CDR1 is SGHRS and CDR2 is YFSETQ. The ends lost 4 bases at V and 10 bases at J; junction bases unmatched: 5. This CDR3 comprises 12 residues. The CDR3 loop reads CASSGTGSLQYF. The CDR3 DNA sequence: TGCGCCAGCAGCGGGACAGGGTCACTCCAGTACTTC.

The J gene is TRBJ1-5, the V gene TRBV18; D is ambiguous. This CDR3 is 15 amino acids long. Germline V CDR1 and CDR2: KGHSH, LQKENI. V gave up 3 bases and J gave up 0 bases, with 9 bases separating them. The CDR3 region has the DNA TGTGCCAGCTCACCTCTTCGGGGTAGCAATCAGCCCCAGCATTTT. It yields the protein CASSPLRGSNQPQHF.

The CDR3 reads CAISVRLAGGSSTGELFF. In DNA form, the CDR3 reads TGTGCCATCAGTGTCAGGCTAGCGGGGGGGTCGAGCACCGGGGAGCTGTTTTTT. This rearrangement joins TRBV10-3 to TRBJ2-2; 12 bases are shared with TRBD2. Germline-derived CDR1 and CDR2 are ENHRY and SYGVKD. The CDR3 loop spans 18 amino acids. With V trimmed by 4 bases and J by 4 bases, 10 bases remained unmatched.

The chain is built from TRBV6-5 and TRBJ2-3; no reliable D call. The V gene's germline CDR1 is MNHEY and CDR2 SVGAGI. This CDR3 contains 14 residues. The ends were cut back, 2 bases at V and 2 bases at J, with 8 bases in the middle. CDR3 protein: CASSYEESTDTQYF. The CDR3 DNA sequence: TGTGCCAGCAGTTACGAGGAGTCCACAGATACGCAGTATTTT.

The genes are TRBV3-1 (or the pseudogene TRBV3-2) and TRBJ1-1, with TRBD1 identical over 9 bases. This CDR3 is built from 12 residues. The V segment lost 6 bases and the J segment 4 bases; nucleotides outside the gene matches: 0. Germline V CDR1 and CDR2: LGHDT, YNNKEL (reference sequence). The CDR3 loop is CASRGQGTEAFF. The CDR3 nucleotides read TGTGCCAGCAGGGGACAGGGCACTGAAGCTTTCTTT.

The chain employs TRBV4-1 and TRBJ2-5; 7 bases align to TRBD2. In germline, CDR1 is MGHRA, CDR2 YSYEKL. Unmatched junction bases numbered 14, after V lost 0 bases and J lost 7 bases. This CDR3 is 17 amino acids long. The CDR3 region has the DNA TGCGCCAGCAGCCAAGAGCCCCCGGGGGGTTCGGGATGGACCCAGTACTTC. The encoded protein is CASSQEPPGGSGWTQYF.

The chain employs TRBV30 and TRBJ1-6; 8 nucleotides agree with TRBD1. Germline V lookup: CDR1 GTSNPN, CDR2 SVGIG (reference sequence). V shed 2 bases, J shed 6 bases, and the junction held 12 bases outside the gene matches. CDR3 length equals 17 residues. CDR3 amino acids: CAWSPHRGFTFNSPLHF. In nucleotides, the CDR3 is TGTGCCTGGAGTCCTCACAGGGGGTTTACCTTTAATTCACCCCTCCACTTT.

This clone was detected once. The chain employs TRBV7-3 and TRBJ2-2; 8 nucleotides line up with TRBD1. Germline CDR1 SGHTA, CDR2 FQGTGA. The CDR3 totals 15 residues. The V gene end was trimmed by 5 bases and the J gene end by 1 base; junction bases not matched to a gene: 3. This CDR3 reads CASSAGGVNTGELFF. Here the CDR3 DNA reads TGTGCCAGCAGCGCAGGGGGCGTGAACACCGGGGAGCTGTTTTTT.

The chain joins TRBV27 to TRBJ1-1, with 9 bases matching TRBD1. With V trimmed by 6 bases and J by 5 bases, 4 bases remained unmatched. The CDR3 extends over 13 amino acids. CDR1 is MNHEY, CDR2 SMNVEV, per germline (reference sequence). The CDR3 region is CASRGTGRTEAFF. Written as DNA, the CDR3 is TGTGCCAGCAGAGGGACAGGGAGGACTGAAGCTTTCTTT.

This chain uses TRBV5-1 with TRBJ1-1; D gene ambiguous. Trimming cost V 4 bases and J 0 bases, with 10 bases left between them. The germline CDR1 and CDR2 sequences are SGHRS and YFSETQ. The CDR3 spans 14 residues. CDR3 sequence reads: CASSPQVMNTEAFF. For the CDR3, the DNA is TGCGCCAGCAGCCCGCAGGTGATGAACACTGAAGCTTTCTTT.

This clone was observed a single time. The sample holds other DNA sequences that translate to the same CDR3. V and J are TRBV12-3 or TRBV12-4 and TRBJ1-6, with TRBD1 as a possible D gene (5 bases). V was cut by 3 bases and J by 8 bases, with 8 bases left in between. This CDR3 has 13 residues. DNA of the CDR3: TGTGCCAGCAGTTTGGGGGGAGATTCACCCCTCCACTTT. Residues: CASSLGGDSPLHF.

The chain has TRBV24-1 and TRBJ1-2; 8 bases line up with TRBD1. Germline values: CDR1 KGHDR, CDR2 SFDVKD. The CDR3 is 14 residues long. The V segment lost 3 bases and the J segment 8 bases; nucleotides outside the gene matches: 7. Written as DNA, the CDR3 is TGTGCCACCAGTGATAATCGACAGGGGACCGGCTACACCTTC. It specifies CATSDNRQGTGYTF.

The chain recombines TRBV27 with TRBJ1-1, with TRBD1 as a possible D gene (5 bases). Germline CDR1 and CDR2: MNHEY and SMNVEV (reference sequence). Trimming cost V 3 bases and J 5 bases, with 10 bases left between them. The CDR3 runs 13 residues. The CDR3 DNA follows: TGTGCCAGCAGTTTCCAGGGAGGGACTGAAGCTTTCTTT. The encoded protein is CASSFQGGTEAFF.

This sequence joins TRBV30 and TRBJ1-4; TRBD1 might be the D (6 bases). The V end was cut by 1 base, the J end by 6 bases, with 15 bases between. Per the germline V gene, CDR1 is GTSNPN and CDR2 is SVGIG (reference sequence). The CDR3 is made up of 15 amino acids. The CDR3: CAWSGQGSSDEKLFF. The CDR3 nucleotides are TGTGCCTGGAGTGGTCAGGGGTCCTCAGATGAAAAACTGTTTTTT.

Here the CDR3 reads CASSVGTEGEAFF. The CDR3 nucleotides are TGTGCCAGCAGCGTTGGGACAGAAGGTGAAGCTTTCTTT. V is TRBV9 and J is TRBJ1-1; 7 nucleotides agree with TRBD1. Germline lookup yields CDR1 SGDLS and CDR2 YYNGEE. Trimming took 2 bases from V and 7 from J; bases not matched to a gene: 5. CDR3 length: 13 residues. The variable domain in full, completed from reference TRBV9 and TRBJ1-1, reads DSGVTQTPKHLITATGQRVTLRCSPRSGDLSVYWYQQSLDQGLQFLIQYYNGEERAKGNILERFSAQQFPDLHSELNLSSLELGDSALYFCASSVGTEGEAFFGQGTRLTVV.

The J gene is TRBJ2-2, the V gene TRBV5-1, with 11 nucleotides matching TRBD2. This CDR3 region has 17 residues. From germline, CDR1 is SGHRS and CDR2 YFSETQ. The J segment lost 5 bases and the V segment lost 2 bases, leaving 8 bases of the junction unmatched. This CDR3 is CASSFSGGASSTGELFF. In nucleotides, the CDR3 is TGCGCCAGCAGCTTTAGCGGGGGGGCCTCAAGTACCGGGGAGCTGTTTTTT.

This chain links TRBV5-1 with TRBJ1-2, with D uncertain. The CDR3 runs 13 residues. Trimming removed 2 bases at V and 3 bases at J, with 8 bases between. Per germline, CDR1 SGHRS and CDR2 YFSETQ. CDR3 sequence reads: CASSFLVDYGYTF. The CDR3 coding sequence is TGCGCCAGCAGCTTCCTAGTCGACTATGGCTACACCTTC. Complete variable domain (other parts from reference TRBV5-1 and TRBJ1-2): KAGVTQTPRYLIKTRGQQVTLSCSPISGHRSVSWYQQTPGQGLQFLFEYFSETQRNKGNFPGRFSGRQFSNSRSEMNVSTLELGDSALYLCASSFLVDYGYTFGSGTRLTVV.

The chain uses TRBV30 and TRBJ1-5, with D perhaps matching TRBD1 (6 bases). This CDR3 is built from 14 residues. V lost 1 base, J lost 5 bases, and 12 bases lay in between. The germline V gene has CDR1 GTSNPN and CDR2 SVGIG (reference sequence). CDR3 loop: CAWSAAGAYQPQHF. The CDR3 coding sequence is TGTGCCTGGAGTGCTGCAGGGGCATATCAGCCCCAGCATTTT.

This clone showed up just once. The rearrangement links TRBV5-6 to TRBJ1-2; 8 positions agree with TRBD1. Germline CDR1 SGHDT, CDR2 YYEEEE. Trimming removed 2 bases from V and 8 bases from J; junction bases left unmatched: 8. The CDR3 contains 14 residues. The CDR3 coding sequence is TGTGCCAGCAGCTTCCCGACAGGGGTGGGGGGCTACACCTTC. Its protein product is CASSFPTGVGGYTF.

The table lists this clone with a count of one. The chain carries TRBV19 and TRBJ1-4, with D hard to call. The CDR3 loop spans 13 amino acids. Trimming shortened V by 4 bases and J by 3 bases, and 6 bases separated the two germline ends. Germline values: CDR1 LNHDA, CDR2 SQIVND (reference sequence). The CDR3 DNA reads TGTGCCAGTAGTACCCGGTCTAATGAAAAACTGTTTTTT. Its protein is CASSTRSNEKLFF.

In DNA, the CDR3 is TGTGCCAGCAGCGCCGTACGGGGGGAAACTGAAGCTTTCTTT. Its protein is CASSAVRGETEAFF. This chain uses TRBV11-2 with TRBJ1-1, with D possibly TRBD1 on 5 matching bases. Germline loops: CDR1 SGHAT, CDR2 FQNNGV. Trimming cost V 5 bases and J 5 bases, with 15 bases left between them. The CDR3 length is 14 residues.

CDR3 in amino acids: CASSLEGARASGNTIYF. The CDR3 DNA reads as TGTGCCAGCAGCTTGGAAGGGGCTAGGGCCTCTGGAAACACCATATATTTT. The gene calls are TRBV5-4 and TRBJ1-3; D is perhaps TRBD1 (5 bases). V was pared by 0 bases and J by 0 bases, with 13 bases between. The CDR3 has 17 amino acids. Per germline, CDR1 SGHNT and CDR2 YYREEE (reference sequence). The whole variable domain, filled in from reference TRBV5-4 and TRBJ1-3, reads ETGVTQSPTHLIKTRGQQVTLRCSSQSGHNTVSWYQQALGQGPQFIFQYYREEENGRGNFPPRFSGLQFPNYSSELNVNALELDDSALYLCASSLEGARASGNTIYFGEGSWLTVV.